This T cell receptor beta chain stems from a study of blood T cell repertoires in COVID-19. About the study: T cells, B-cell-depleted T cells, or PBMCs provided the cDNA or gDNA that served as material.

In the original processing: For nucleated cells, counts were estimated from reference gene primer amplification. Here immunoSEQ multiplex PCR was the method, and the copy in TCRdb shows in-frame clones only, minus some. That table furnishes V, J and clone size, whereas the DNA furnished D and trimming. The sample has 100,000 to 150,000 clones, about 89% seen once. A Seattle source enrolled patients during active infection and followed them longitudinally. CDR3 length equals 15 residues. V was cut by 0 bases and J by 3 bases, with 13 bases left in between. CDR1 is SGDLS and CDR2 is YYNGEE in the germline V gene.

The chain employs TRBV9 and TRBJ2-7, with TRBD2 as a possible D gene (5 bases). The receptor's source is a man aged 55-75 years with COVID-19, enrolled during active disease. Sequenced material: peripheral blood. Written as DNA, the CDR3 is TGTGCCAGCAGCGTAGCGGTAAGCGGCATCTACGAGCAGTACTTC. As protein: CASSVAVSGIYEQYF.